The following is a TCR beta chain sequence with its context. Antigen: not known. PCR was performed a second time for about 7 to 11 cycles using a sample-barcoded 5' primer and a J-beta primer mix. TCRdb passed the 5' RACE reads through MiXCR, listing each CDR3 protein once. The sample contains approximately 800,000 distinct CDR3 sequences, roughly 25% of which appear only once. This CDR3 region has 19 residues. With 3 bases removed from V and 6 bases from J, the gap between germline ends came to 28 bases. Per germline, CDR1 SGHTA and CDR2 FQGNSA. This specimen comes from a study of blood T cells in healthy people across ages. The study, taken as a whole, reports: Diversity was higher, and naive CD4+ cells more numerous, in long-lived donors than in aged donors.

Every sample had a minimum of 6 million PBMCs isolated. The same data also went into a second study, on T cells of mothers and their children. Turning to that study: It was found that thymic selection shapes TCR recombination output similarly in related and unrelated pairs.

This sequence originates from a boy aged 5-17 years in good health. The sequenced sample was blood. The V and J genes are TRBV7-2 and TRBJ2-3, with D tentatively TRBD2 (6 bases). This chain's CDR3 is CASSFLPKAQGTRGDTQYF. The DNA of the CDR3 is TGTGCCAGCAGCTTTTTGCCCAAAGCTCAAGGGACTCGAGGTGATACGCAGTATTTT. Full variable domain (missing parts from reference TRBV7-2 and TRBJ2-3): GAGVSQSPSNKVTEKGKDVELRCDPISGHTALYWYRQSLGQGLEFLIYFQGNSAPDKSGLPSDRFSAERTGGSVSTLTIQRTQQEDSAVYLCASSFLPKAQGTRGDTQYFGPGTRLTVL.